This record concerns one TCR beta chain sequence. V lost 2 bases and J 5 bases, leaving 11 bases between the germline ends. The CDR3 is made up of 15 amino acids. This sample was taken from a study of blood T cell repertoires in COVID-19. The table came from immunoSEQ multiplex PCR; TCRdb's copy has only in-frame clones and leaves some out. The repertoire has about 58,000 clones, around 85% of them found once; the top ten carry around 4.5%. This chain connects TRBV5-7 to TRBJ1-6, with D possibly TRBD1 on 6 matching bases. TRBV5-7 is known as an ORF, though its function is uncertain. The sample taken for sequencing was peripheral blood. The receptor was derived from a man aged 40-49 years with active COVID-19. CDR3 region: CASSFSGAHNSPLHF. The CDR3 coding sequence is TGTGCCAGCAGCTTCTCAGGGGCCCATAATTCACCCCTCCACTTT.